The next 27 T cell receptor beta chains were all read from a single sample in a study of CD8+ T cells in alopecia areata. It was cDNA, reverse transcribed from extracted RNA, that served as the sequencing template. Generated by immunoSEQ multiplex PCR, the TCRdb table keeps only in-frame clones and is missing some. This sample has 270,000 or so clones, with more than 45% found just once. Specified treatment: oral pan-JAK inhibitor, 5-10 mg twice daily. Material: CD4+ T cells sorted from blood, obtained at week 24, from a patient treated with tofacitinib. These receptors originate from a human donor with alopecia areata.

The gene calls are TRBV30 and TRBJ2-7; 7 positions match TRBD1. V was pared by 2 bases and J by 4 bases, with 11 bases of the junction left unmatched. Germline V gene sequence: CDR1 GTSNPN, CDR2 SVGIG (reference sequence). CDR3 length equals 15 residues. The CDR3 sequence: CAWSPPRTGSYEQYF. The CDR3 coding sequence is TGTGCCTGGAGTCCGCCGAGGACAGGTAGTTACGAGCAGTACTTC.

This chain links TRBV11-2 with TRBJ2-2; D gene uncertain. V lost 2 bases and J 0 bases, leaving 7 bases between the germline ends. The CDR3 is 15 amino acids. In germline, CDR1 is SGHAT, CDR2 FQNNGV. The CDR3 reads CASSLRRSNTGELFF. Here the CDR3 DNA reads TGTGCCAGCAGCTTAAGGCGTTCGAACACCGGGGAGCTGTTTTTT. The full variable domain, rest sourced from reference TRBV11-2 and TRBJ2-2, is EAGVAQSPRYKIIEKRQSVAFWCNPISGHATLYWYQQILGQGPKLLIQFQNNGVVDDSQLPKDRFSAERLKGVDSTLKIQPAKLEDSAVYLCASSLRRSNTGELFFGEGSRLTVL.

The V call is TRBV10-3, the J call TRBJ1-2, with 10 positions matching TRBD1. The germline CDR1 and CDR2 sequences are ENHRY and SYGVKD. This CDR3 has 14 amino acids. Unmatched junction bases numbered 6, after V lost 3 bases and J lost 8 bases. DNA of the CDR3: TGTGCCATCAGTGACCCCGGGGACAGGGGCGGCTACACCTTC. It is translated as CAISDPGDRGGYTF.

V and J are TRBV7-9 and TRBJ1-5; the D is unclear. The CDR3 runs 14 residues. Looked up from germline, CDR1 is SEHNR and CDR2 is FQNEAQ (reference sequence). Trimming removed 3 bases at V and 7 bases at J, with 13 bases between. CDR3 residues: CASSFARMGQPQHF. The CDR3 DNA follows: TGTGCCAGCAGCTTCGCTCGGATGGGCCAGCCCCAGCATTTT.

This clone was recorded a few times. The chain combines TRBV30 with TRBJ1-6; unclear D gene. The CDR3 consists of 15 residues. V shed 2 bases and J shed 8 bases, with 16 bases lying between them. Germline CDR1 reads GTSNPN; CDR2 reads SVGIG (reference sequence). The CDR3 sequence: CAWSRRRRNDSPLHF. The CDR3 coding sequence is TGTGCCTGGAGTCGGAGACGGAGGAATGATTCACCCCTCCACTTT.

CDR3 protein: CASNHRDRGRYNEQFF. CDR3 sequence (DNA): TGCGCCAGCAATCACCGGGACAGGGGGCGATACAATGAGCAGTTCTTC. The chain employs TRBV10-2 and TRBJ2-1, with TRBD1 matching over 12 bases. Trimming took 7 bases from V and 4 from J; bases not matched to a gene: 8. The length of the CDR3 is 16 residues. Germline assignment: CDR1 WSHSY and CDR2 SAAADI.

The chain employs TRBV18 and TRBJ1-2, with D unclear. This CDR3 is built from 14 residues. CDR1 is KGHSH and CDR2 is LQKENI in the germline V gene. Trimming removed 4 bases from V and 2 bases from J, with 11 bases in between. This CDR3 is CASSQRVANYGYTF. In DNA form, the CDR3 reads TGTGCCAGCTCACAGAGGGTAGCCAACTATGGCTACACCTTC.

V and J are TRBV5-1 and TRBJ1-2, with D hard to call. The germline gives CDR1 SGHRS, CDR2 YFSETQ. The CDR3 is made up of 12 amino acids. The germline V and J ends were trimmed by 3 bases and 6 bases, with 9 bases remaining between them. The CDR3 DNA is TGCGCCAGCAGCTACGTCGGGAATGGCTACACCTTC. Its protein is CASSYVGNGYTF.

The count of this clone is one. The J gene is TRBJ2-7, the V gene TRBV5-1, with 9 bases that match TRBD1. This CDR3 is built from 15 residues. CDR1 and CDR2 from the germline V gene are SGHRS and YFSETQ. Trimming at V came to 5 bases and at J to 3 bases, leaving 9 bases not matched to a gene. CDR3 in amino acids: CASRFSTGGIYEQYF. Written as DNA, the CDR3 is TGCGCCAGCAGGTTCTCGACAGGGGGAATCTACGAGCAGTACTTC.

This chain joins TRBV4-1 and TRBJ1-5; no clear D gene. The CDR3 spans 14 residues. Germline V gives CDR1 MGHRA, CDR2 YSYEKL. V was clipped by 6 bases and J by 4 bases, with 13 bases between them. Here the CDR3 reads CASRPVGGNQPQHF. For the CDR3, the DNA is TGCGCCAGCAGGCCGGTCGGAGGGAATCAGCCCCAGCATTTT.

The chain carries TRBV4-1 and TRBJ2-7, with 9 bases matching TRBD2. V dropped 3 bases and J dropped 6; count of bases not matched to a gene: 15. Germline assignment: CDR1 MGHRA and CDR2 YSYEKL. The CDR3 extends over 17 amino acids. Written as DNA, the CDR3 is TGCGCCAGCAGCCAGACCCCACCGCAAGCGGGGGGTGGCGAGCAGTACTTC. Translated: CASSQTPPQAGGGEQYF.

This sequence joins TRBV27 and TRBJ1-2, with TRBD1 matching over 10 bases. J lost 7 bases, V lost 3 bases, and 8 bases had no gene match. Germline CDR1 and CDR2: MNHEY and SMNVEV (reference sequence). There are 15 residues in the CDR3. The CDR3 sequence: CASSLTRQGAGGYTF. The CDR3 bases are TGTGCCAGCAGTTTGACGAGACAGGGGGCCGGTGGCTACACCTTC.

Only a few counts were recorded for this clone. J is TRBJ2-1 and V is TRBV10-3, with 10 bases lining up with TRBD2. V lost 0 bases and J lost 12; bases outside the gene matches: 2. Looked up from germline, CDR1 is ENHRY and CDR2 is SYGVKD. CDR3 length: 13 residues. The CDR3 here is CAISESSGGAQFF. Written as DNA, the CDR3 is TGTGCCATCAGTGAGTCGAGCGGGGGGGCGCAGTTCTTC.

This clone was observed a few times. V is TRBV11-2 and J is TRBJ2-1; 8 bases match TRBD2. The trim removed 5 bases at V and 0 bases at J, leaving 0 bases unmatched. The V gene's germline CDR1 is SGHAT and CDR2 FQNNGV. This CDR3 is built from 14 residues. CDR3 protein: CASSAGGSYNEQFF. The CDR3 coding sequence is TGTGCCAGCAGCGCGGGGGGCTCCTACAATGAGCAGTTCTTC.

The V and J genes are TRBV6-1 and TRBJ2-3, with 7 nucleotides matching TRBD2. V trimming: 3 bases; J trimming: 1 base; junction bases outside the gene matches: 4. This CDR3 comprises 15 residues. From germline, CDR1 is MNHNS and CDR2 SASEGT. The CDR3 DNA is TGTGCCAGCAGTGAGACTGCGGGGGGCACAGATACGCAGTATTTT. Translated, it gives CASSETAGGTDTQYF.

The chain links TRBV9 to TRBJ1-1; D is perhaps TRBD1 (5 bases). V was shortened by 4 bases and J by 6 bases, with 13 bases between the two germline ends. The germline V gene encodes CDR1 SGDLS and CDR2 YYNGEE. The CDR3 has 13 amino acids. This CDR3 is CASSPIQGPEAFF. DNA for the CDR3: TGTGCCAGCAGCCCTATCCAGGGCCCTGAAGCTTTCTTT.

This clone was detected only once. The gene calls are TRBV6-1 and TRBJ2-3; D is unclear. CDR3 length equals 14 residues. From germline, CDR1 is MNHNS and CDR2 SASEGT. Between the trimmed V and J ends, which lost 7 bases and 3 bases, there was a span of 14 bases. The CDR3, as DNA: TGTGCCAGCACTTACGCCGAGGCTACAGATACGCAGTATTTT. Translated: CASTYAEATDTQYF.

This chain connects TRBV14 to TRBJ1-2, with no clear D. This CDR3 comprises 13 residues. With 4 bases removed from V and 1 base from J, the gap between germline ends came to 7 bases. Per germline, CDR1 SGHDN and CDR2 FVKESK. The CDR3 is CASSPTHNYGYTF. In nucleotides, the CDR3 is TGTGCCAGCAGCCCTACGCATAACTATGGCTACACCTTC. Using reference TRBV14 and TRBJ1-2 for the parts outside the CDR3, the full variable domain is EAGVTQFPSHSVIEKGQTVTLRCDPISGHDNLYWYRRVMGKEIKFLLHFVKESKQDESGMPNNRFLAERTGGTYSTLKVQPAELEDSGVYFCASSPTHNYGYTFGSGTRLTVV.

This clone was counted a few times. This sequence joins TRBV4-1 and TRBJ2-1; 9 positions match TRBD1. CDR1 is MGHRA and CDR2 is YSYEKL in the germline V gene. The J segment lost 9 bases and the V segment lost 3 bases, leaving 6 bases of the junction unmatched. The CDR3 loop spans 14 amino acids. CDR3 sequence: CASSHRDREAEQFF. Written as DNA, the CDR3 is TGCGCCAGCAGCCACCGGGACAGGGAGGCTGAGCAGTTCTTC.

The rearrangement joins TRBV15 to TRBJ2-5; 7 nucleotides match TRBD1. Germline CDR1 LNHNV, CDR2 YYDKDF (reference sequence). V shed 4 bases, J shed 1 base, and the junction held 6 bases outside the gene matches. This CDR3 is 15 amino acids long. The CDR3 DNA follows: TGTGCCACCAGCACCGGGGACAGCAGCCAAGAGACCCAGTACTTC. Translated, it gives CATSTGDSSQETQYF. The full variable domain, its missing parts supplied by reference TRBV15 and TRBJ2-5, is DAMVIQNPRYQVTQFGKPVTLSCSQTLNHNVMYWYQQKSSQAPKLLFHYYDKDFNNEADTPDNFQSRRPNTSFCFLDIRSPGLGDTAMYLCATSTGDSSQETQYFGPGTRLLVL.

J is TRBJ2-2 and V is TRBV2, with D possibly TRBD1 on 5 matching bases. The V gene lost 2 bases and the J gene lost 5 bases, with 12 bases spanning the gap. The CDR3 sequence is 15 residues long. CDR1 and CDR2 (germline): SNHLY, FYNNEI. CDR3 in amino acids: CASSEPAGRTGELFF. The CDR3 DNA sequence: TGTGCCAGCAGTGAACCGGCAGGGCGAACCGGGGAGCTGTTTTTT.

J is TRBJ1-2 and V is TRBV29-1, with 10 positions matching TRBD1. The V segment lost 1 base and the J segment 8 bases; nucleotides outside the gene matches: 13. The CDR3 spans 16 residues. From germline, CDR1 is SQVTM and CDR2 ANQGSEA. CDR3 in amino acids: CSVEGAGTGEEVGYTF. As DNA, the CDR3 is TGCAGCGTTGAAGGGGCCGGGACAGGGGAGGAGGTAGGCTACACCTTC. Using reference TRBV29-1 and TRBJ1-2 for the parts outside the CDR3, the full variable domain is SAVISQKPSRDICQRGTSLTIQCQVDSQVTMMFWYRQQPGQSLTLIATANQGSEATYESGFVIDKFPISRPNLTFSTLTVSNMSPEDSSIYLCSVEGAGTGEEVGYTFGSGTRLTVV.

V gene TRBV6-5 combines with J gene TRBJ2-7; the D is unclear. Germline CDR1 reads MNHEY; CDR2 reads SVGAGI. The CDR3 covers 13 residues. Trimming left V 4 bases short and J 13 bases short, with 20 bases between. CDR3 in amino acids: CASSSQPFRRAYF. As DNA, the CDR3 is TGTGCCAGCAGTTCCCAGCCATTCCGACGAGCTTACTTC.

This clone was picked up a small number of times. The V and J genes are TRBV29-1 and TRBJ2-1, with D unresolved. There are 13 residues in the CDR3. Germline values: CDR1 SQVTM, CDR2 ANQGSEA. The germline V and J ends were trimmed by 7 bases and 2 bases, with 12 bases remaining between them. The CDR3 loop is CSGFLPPYNEQFF. The CDR3 DNA is TGCAGCGGGTTTTTACCTCCCTACAATGAGCAGTTCTTC.

The sample holds one count of this clone. The chain couples TRBV7-3 to TRBJ1-1, with D tentatively TRBD1 (6 bases). V lost 6 bases and J 3 bases, leaving 14 bases between the germline ends. The CDR3 is 14 amino acids. Germline CDR1 and CDR2: SGHTA and FQGTGA. The CDR3, as DNA: TGTGCCAGCAGTTTTCAGGACAGTCACACTGAAGCTTTCTTT. This gives the protein CASSFQDSHTEAFF.

This clone was counted only a few times. The V gene is TRBV2, the J gene TRBJ2-7; D possibly corresponds to TRBD2 (5 bases). The CDR3 loop spans 11 amino acids. Trimming cost V 11 bases and J 1 base, with 9 bases left between them. Germline assignment: CDR1 SNHLY and CDR2 FYNNEI. CDR3 protein: CAGGKSYEQYF. In DNA, the CDR3 is TGTGCCGGAGGTAAATCCTACGAGCAGTACTTC.

The V gene is TRBV5-1, the J gene TRBJ2-3; the D gene is possibly TRBD1 (5 bases). Looked up from germline, CDR1 is SGHRS and CDR2 is YFSETQ. V gave up 4 bases and J gave up 1 base, with 10 bases separating them. This CDR3 is built from 14 residues. This CDR3 reads CASSADRGTDTQYF. For the CDR3, the DNA is TGCGCCAGCAGCGCTGACAGAGGCACAGATACGCAGTATTTT.